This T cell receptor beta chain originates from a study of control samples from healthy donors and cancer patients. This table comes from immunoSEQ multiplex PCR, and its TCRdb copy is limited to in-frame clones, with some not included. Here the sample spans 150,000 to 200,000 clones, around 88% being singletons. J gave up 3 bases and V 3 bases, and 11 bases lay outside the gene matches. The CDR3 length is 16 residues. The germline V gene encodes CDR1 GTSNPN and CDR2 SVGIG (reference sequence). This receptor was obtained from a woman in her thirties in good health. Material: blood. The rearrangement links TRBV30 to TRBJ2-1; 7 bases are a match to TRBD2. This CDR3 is CAWRGGGGNYYNEQFF. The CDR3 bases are TGTGCCTGGAGGGGAGGCGGGGGTAACTACTACAATGAGCAGTTCTTC.